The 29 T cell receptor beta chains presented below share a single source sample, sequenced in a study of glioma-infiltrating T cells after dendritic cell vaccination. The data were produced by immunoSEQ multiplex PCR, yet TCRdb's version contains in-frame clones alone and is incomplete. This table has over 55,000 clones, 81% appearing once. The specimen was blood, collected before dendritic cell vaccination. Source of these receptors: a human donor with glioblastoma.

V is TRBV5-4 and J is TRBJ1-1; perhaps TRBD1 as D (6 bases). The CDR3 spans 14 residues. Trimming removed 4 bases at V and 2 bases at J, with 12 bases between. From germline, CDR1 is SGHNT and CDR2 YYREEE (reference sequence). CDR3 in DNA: TGTGCCAGCAGCCCTGGACAGCGAAACACTGAAGCTTTCTTT. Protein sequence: CASSPGQRNTEAFF.

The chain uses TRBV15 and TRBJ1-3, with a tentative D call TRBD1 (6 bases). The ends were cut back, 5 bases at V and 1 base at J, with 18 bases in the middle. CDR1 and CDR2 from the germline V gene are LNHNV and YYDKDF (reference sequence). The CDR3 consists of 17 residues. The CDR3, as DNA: TGTGCCACCAGCCCCCGGGCGCCAGGGGTTTCTGGAAACACCATATATTTT. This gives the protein CATSPRAPGVSGNTIYF.

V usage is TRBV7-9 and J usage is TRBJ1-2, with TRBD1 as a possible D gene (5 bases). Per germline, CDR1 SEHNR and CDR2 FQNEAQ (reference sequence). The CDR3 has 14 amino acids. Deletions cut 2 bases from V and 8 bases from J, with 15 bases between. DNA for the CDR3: TGTGCCAGCAGCTTATACGATGGGGCGAAGGGCTACACCTTC. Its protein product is CASSLYDGAKGYTF.

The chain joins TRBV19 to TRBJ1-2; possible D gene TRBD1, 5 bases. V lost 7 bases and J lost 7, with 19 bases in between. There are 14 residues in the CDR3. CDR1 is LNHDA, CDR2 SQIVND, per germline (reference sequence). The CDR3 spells CASTPDVEGLGYTF. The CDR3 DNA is TGTGCCAGTACTCCGGACGTGGAGGGACTTGGCTACACCTTC.

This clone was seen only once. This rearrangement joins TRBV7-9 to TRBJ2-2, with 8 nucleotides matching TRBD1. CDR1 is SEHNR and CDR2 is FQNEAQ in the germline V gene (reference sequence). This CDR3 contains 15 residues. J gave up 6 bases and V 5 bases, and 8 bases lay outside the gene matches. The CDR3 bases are TGTGCCAGCAGCCGAGGACAGGGAGAGGCCGGGGAGCTGTTTTTT. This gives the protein CASSRGQGEAGELFF.

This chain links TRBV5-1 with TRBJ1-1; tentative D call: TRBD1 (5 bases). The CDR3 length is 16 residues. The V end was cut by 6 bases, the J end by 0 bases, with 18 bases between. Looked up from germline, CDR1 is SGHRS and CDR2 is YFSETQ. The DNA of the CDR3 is TGCGCCAGCACCGGTGGAGGGACCAACATGAACACTGAAGCTTTCTTT. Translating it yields CASTGGGTNMNTEAFF.

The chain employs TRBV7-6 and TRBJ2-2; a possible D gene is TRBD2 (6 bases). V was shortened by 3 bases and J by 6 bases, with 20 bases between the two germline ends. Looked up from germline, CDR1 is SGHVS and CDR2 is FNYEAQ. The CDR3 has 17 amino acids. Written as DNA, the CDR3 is TGTGCCAGCAGCTTGAGTACGGGGGAAACTAGCCCCGGGGAGCTGTTTTTT. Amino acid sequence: CASSLSTGETSPGELFF.

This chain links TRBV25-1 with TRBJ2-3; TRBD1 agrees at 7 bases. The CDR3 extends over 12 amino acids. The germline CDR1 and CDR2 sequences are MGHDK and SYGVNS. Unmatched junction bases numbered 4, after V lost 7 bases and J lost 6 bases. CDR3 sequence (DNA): TGTGCCAGCAACAGGGGAACGGATACGCAGTATTTT. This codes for CASNRGTDTQYF.

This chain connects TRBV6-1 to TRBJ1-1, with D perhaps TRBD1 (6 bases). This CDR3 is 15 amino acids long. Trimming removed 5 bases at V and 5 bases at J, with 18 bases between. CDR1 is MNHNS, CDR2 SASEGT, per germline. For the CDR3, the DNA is TGTGCCAGCAGTCCCGGGGTCCCCAGGGGAACTGAAGCTTTCTTT. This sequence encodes CASSPGVPRGTEAFF.

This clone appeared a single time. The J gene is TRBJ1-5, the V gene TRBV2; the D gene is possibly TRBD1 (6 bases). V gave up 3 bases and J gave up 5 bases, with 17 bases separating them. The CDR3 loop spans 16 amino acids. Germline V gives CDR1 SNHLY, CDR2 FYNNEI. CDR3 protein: CASSDGTLRQDQPQHF. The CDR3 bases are TGTGCCAGCAGTGACGGGACACTCAGGCAAGATCAGCCCCAGCATTTT.

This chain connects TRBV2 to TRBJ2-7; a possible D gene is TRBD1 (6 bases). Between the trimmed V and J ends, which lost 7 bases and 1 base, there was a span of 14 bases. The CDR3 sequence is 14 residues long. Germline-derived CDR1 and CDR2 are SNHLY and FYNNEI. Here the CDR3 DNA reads TGTGCCAGCAATCAGGGGCGATCGTCCTACGAGCAGTACTTC. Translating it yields CASNQGRSSYEQYF.

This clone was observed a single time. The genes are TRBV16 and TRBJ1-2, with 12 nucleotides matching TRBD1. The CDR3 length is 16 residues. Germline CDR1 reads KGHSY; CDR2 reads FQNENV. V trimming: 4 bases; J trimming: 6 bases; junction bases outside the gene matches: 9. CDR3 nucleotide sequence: TGTGCCAGCAGCCTCGTCCCGGGACAGGGGGCCGATGGCTACACCTTC. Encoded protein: CASSLVPGQGADGYTF.

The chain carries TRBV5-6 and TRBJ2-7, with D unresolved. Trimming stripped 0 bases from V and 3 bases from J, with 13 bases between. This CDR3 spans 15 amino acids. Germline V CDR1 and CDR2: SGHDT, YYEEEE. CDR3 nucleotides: TGTGCCAGCAGCTTGGGGGCAAAGACCTTCTACGAGCAGTACTTC. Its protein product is CASSLGAKTFYEQYF.

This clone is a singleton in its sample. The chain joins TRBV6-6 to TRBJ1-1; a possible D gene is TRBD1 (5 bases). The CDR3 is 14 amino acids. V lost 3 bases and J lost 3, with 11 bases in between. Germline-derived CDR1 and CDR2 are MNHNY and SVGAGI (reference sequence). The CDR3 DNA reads TGTGCCAGCAGTTATGAGGACACTGACACTGAAGCTTTCTTT. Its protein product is CASSYEDTDTEAFF.

For the CDR3, the DNA is TGTGCCACCAGCAGGGGGACTAGCGGGGGATACAATGAGCAGTTCTTC. Protein product: CATSRGTSGGYNEQFF. The chain combines TRBV15 with TRBJ2-1, with 14 bases matching TRBD2. The germline V gene has CDR1 LNHNV and CDR2 YYDKDF (reference sequence). The CDR3 is made up of 16 amino acids. Losses at the gene ends were 3 bases for V and 4 bases for J; bases not matched to a gene: 2.

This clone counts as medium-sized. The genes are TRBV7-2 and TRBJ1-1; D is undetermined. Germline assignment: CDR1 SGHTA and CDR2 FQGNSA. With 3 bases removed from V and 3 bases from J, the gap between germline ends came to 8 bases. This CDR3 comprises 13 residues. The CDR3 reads CASSLSHYTEAFF. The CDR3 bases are TGTGCCAGCAGCTTGAGTCACTACACTGAAGCTTTCTTT.

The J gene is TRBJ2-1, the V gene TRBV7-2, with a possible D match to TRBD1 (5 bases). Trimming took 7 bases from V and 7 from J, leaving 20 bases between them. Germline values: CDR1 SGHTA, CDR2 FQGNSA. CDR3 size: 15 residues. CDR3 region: CASTERVRDGNEQFF. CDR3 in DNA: TGTGCCAGCACCGAAAGGGTCAGGGATGGGAATGAGCAGTTCTTC.

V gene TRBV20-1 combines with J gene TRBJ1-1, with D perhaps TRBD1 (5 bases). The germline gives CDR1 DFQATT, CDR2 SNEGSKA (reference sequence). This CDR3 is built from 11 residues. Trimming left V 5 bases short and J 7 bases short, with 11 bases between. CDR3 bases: TGCAGTGCTGGGGGGGGTTTTGAAGCTTTCTTT. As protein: CSAGGGFEAFF.

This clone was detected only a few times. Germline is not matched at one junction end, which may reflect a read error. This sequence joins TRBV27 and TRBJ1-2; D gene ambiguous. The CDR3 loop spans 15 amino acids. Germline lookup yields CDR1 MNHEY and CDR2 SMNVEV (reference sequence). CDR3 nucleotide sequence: TGTGCCAGCAGCCAAGACTACTTCGGTCTTACAAAACCAGAATTC. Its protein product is CASSQDYFGLTKPEF.

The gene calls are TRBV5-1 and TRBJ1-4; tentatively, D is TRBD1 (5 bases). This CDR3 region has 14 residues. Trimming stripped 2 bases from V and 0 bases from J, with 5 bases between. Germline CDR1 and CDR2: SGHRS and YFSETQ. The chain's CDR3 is CASSLGATNEKLFF. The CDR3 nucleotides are TGCGCCAGCAGCTTAGGGGCAACTAATGAAAAACTGTTTTTT.

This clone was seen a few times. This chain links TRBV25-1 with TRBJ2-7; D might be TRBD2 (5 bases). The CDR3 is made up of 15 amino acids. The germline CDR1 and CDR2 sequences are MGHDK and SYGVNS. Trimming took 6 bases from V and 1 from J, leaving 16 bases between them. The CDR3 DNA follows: TGTGCCAGCAGCCGAGCGGCGGGTCCGTCCTACGAGCAGTACTTC. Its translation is CASSRAAGPSYEQYF.

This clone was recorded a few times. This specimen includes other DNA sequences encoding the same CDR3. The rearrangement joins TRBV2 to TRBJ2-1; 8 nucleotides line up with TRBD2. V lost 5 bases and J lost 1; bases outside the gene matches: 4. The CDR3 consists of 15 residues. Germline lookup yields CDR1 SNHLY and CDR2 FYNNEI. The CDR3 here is CASSRSGGSYNEQFF. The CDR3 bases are TGTGCCAGCAGTAGGAGCGGGGGATCCTACAATGAGCAGTTCTTC.

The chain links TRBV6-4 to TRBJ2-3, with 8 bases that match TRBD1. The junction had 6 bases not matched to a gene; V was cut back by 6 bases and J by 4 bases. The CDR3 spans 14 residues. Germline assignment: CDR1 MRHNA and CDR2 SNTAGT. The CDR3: CASSRAGGSDTQYF. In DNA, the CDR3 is TGTGCCAGCAGCCGGGCAGGGGGCTCAGATACGCAGTATTTT.

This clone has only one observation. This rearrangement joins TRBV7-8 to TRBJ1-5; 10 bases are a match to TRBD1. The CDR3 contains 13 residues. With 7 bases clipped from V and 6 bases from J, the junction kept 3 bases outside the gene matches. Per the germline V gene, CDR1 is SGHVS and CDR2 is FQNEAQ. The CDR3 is CASTGTGVQPQHF. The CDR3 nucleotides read TGTGCCAGCACCGGGACAGGGGTTCAGCCCCAGCATTTT.

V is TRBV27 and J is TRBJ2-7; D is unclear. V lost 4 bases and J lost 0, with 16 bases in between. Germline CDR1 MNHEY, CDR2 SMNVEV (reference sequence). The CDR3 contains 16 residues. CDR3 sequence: CASSSFTTLGSYEQYF. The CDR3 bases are TGTGCCAGCAGTTCCTTCACGACATTAGGCTCCTACGAGCAGTACTTC.

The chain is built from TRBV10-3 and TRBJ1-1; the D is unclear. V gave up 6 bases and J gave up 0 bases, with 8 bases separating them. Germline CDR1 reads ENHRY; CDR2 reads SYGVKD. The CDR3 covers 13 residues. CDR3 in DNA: TGTGCCATCAGGCCGGGAGTGAACACTGAAGCTTTCTTT. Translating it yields CAIRPGVNTEAFF.

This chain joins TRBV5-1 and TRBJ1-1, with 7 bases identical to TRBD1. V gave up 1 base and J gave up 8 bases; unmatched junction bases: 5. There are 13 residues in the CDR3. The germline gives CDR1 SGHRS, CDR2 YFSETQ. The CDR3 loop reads CASSLQGESEAFF. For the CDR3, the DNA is TGCGCCAGCAGCTTGCAGGGGGAATCCGAAGCTTTCTTT.

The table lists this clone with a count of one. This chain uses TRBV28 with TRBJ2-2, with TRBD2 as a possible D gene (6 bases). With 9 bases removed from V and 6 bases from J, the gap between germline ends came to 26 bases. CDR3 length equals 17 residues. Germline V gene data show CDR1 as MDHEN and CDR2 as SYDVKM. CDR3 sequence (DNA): TGTGCCAGTAGACTCCTTCCGGGACTTCTAGGGCCCGGGGAGCTGTTTTTT. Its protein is CASRLLPGLLGPGELFF.

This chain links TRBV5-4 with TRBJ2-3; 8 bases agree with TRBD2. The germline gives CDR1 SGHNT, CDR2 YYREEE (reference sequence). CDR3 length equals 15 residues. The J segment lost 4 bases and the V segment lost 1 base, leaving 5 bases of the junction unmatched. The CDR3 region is CASSLNGGAADTQYF. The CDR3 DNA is TGTGCCAGCAGCTTGAACGGGGGGGCCGCAGATACGCAGTATTTT.